A single sample is the source of the 9 T cell receptor beta chains below, sequenced in a study of control samples from healthy donors and cancer patients (dated by TCRdb to 2019 to 2021). Libraries were constructed by the immunoSEQ multiplex PCR assay. Not all clones reach the TCRdb copy of this immuneACCESS table, which keeps in-frame sequences only. Checked studies attribute under half of the gap to unresolved V genes and leave the rest unexplained. A total of 150,000 to 200,000 clones appear in this sample, 70% to 90% of them only once. The top ten constitute around 11% of the sample. Input material: blood. The receptors originated from a young man in good health.

The chain carries TRBV9 and TRBJ1-3, with D maybe TRBD1 (6 bases). The germline V gene has CDR1 SGDLS and CDR2 YYNGEE. The CDR3 is 16 residues long. Trimming removed 3 bases at V and 4 bases at J, with 17 bases between. For the CDR3, the DNA is TGTGCCAGCAGCGCCCAACAGGGCTCGCGGGGAAACACCATATATTTT. Residues: CASSAQQGSRGNTIYF.

V is TRBV3-1 (or the pseudogene TRBV3-2) and J is TRBJ2-1; D possibly corresponds to TRBD1 (5 bases). Looked up from germline, CDR1 is LGHDT and CDR2 is YNNKEL (reference sequence). This CDR3 has 13 amino acids. V shed 4 bases and J shed 6 bases, with 10 bases lying between them. This CDR3 reads CASSRLTGNEQFF. CDR3 sequence (DNA): TGTGCCAGCAGCCGTCTCACAGGCAATGAGCAGTTCTTC.

This sequence joins TRBV21-1 and TRBJ1-5; TRBD1, as called in the table, went unchecked against the DNA. TRBV21-1 is recorded as a pseudogene. The CDR3 covers 17 residues. This chain's CDR3 is CASGSYEDRGEVQPQHF. The CDR3 DNA reads as TGTGCCAGCGGTAGTTATGAGGACAGGGGGGAGGTTCAGCCCCAGCATTTT.

The chain couples TRBV5-1 to TRBJ2-1; D might be TRBD2 (6 bases). The CDR3 covers 15 residues. Trimming removed 4 bases at V and 0 bases at J, with 11 bases between. Germline V gene sequence: CDR1 SGHRS, CDR2 YFSETQ. CDR3 DNA: TGCGCCAGCAGCGCGGGAAAGACCTCCTACAATGAGCAGTTCTTC. It is translated as CASSAGKTSYNEQFF.

J is TRBJ2-3 and V is TRBV2; tentative D call: TRBD1 (7 bases). Germline CDR1 is SNHLY and CDR2 is FYNNEI. The V and J ends lost 5 bases and 0 bases respectively, with 15 bases between them. CDR3 length: 16 amino acids. The CDR3 DNA follows: TGTGCCAGCAGTCAAAACTCAGGGGGGAGCACAGATACGCAGTATTTT. Translating it yields CASSQNSGGSTDTQYF.

The CDR3 region has the DNA TGTGCCAGCAGCCCCGCGGCTAGCGGCTACAATGAGCAGTTCTTC. As protein: CASSPAASGYNEQFF. The V and J genes are TRBV6-5 and TRBJ2-1, with TRBD2 matching 7 bases. Germline CDR1 reads MNHEY; CDR2 reads SVGAGI. V shed 6 bases and J 3 bases; nucleotides not matched to a gene: 8. There are 15 residues in the CDR3.

The CDR3 DNA reads as TGCAGCGTTGAGCTCCTTAGGTTCGGGGGAGCCAGGTATGGCTACACCTTC. This gives the protein CSVELLRFGGARYGYTF. The V call is TRBV29-1, the J call TRBJ1-2; a possible D gene is TRBD1 (5 bases). Germline CDR1 reads SQVTM; CDR2 reads ANQGSEA. The CDR3 spans 17 residues. V lost 3 bases and J 5 bases, leaving 25 bases between the germline ends.

The V call is TRBV7-9, the J call TRBJ2-3; D gene uncertain. CDR3 length: 12 residues. The germline gives CDR1 SEHNR, CDR2 FQNEAQ (reference sequence). Trimming stripped 5 bases from V and 6 bases from J, with 9 bases between. CDR3 in DNA: TGTGCCAGCAGCGTCCGATGGGATACGCAGTATTTT. This translates into CASSVRWDTQYF.

This clone occurred a few times. The same CDR3 is also encoded by other DNA sequences in this sample. The chain uses TRBV4-3 and TRBJ1-2, with D unclear. This CDR3 is built from 12 residues. Trimming stripped 3 bases from V and 1 base from J, with 3 bases between. Germline V gene data show CDR1 as LGHNA and CDR2 as YSLEER. In DNA, the CDR3 is TGCGCCAGCAGCCAGAATAACTATGGCTACACCTTC. It is translated as CASSQNNYGYTF.